Listed below are T cell receptor beta chains from one sample, sequenced in a study of blood T cell repertoires in COVID-19. Assay: immunoSEQ multiplex PCR; the TCRdb copy retains only in-frame clones and omits some. Of 250,000 to 350,000 clones detected, around 82% appear once; the ten largest clones hold 0.87%. The specimen was peripheral blood. These receptors all stem from a human donor with COVID-19, enrolled during active disease. The donor label of this sample is uncertain. Both conserved end residues are part of each CDR3. D genes are given only for firm matches. The size of a clone is reported for some rows only, either as once, few or many, or as a class for expanded clones.

j_call,d_call,v_call,clone_size,cdr3_aa,cdr3_nt
TRBJ2-5,TRBD1,TRBV7-7,NA,CASSADRGRETQYF,TGTGCTAGCAGCGCTGACAGGGGGCGCGAGACCCAGTACTTC
TRBJ1-2,NA,TRBV13,NA,CASSPRPTGTRGYTF,TGTGCCAGCAGCCCAAGACCGACGGGAACTAGGGGCTACACCTTC
TRBJ1-2,NA,TRBV5-8,NA,CASSLRGFYGYTF,TGTGCCAGCAGCTTAAGAGGCTTCTATGGCTACACCTTC
TRBJ2-7,TRBD2,TRBV6-6,NA,CASTLPGTSGYEQYF,TGTGCCAGCACCCTCCCCGGGACTAGCGGCTACGAGCAGTACTTC
TRBJ2-1,TRBD2,TRBV27,NA,CASSKTGLLNEQFF,TGTGCCAGCAGCAAAACGGGACTACTTAATGAGCAGTTCTTC
TRBJ1-5,TRBD1,TRBV27,NA,CASRPPGTGYQPQHF,TGTGCCAGCAGACCACCGGGGACAGGGTATCAGCCCCAGCATTTT
TRBJ1-5,TRBD1,TRBV28,NA,CASTTDGQGRQPQHF,TGTGCCAGCACCACGGACGGACAGGGACGTCAGCCCCAGCATTTT
TRBJ1-1,TRBD1,TRBV2,NA,CASSKGQGNTEAFF,TGTGCCAGCAGTAAGGGACAGGGGAACACTGAAGCTTTCTTT
TRBJ2-2,NA,TRBV20-1,NA,CSASTGTPNTGELFF,TGCAGTGCTAGTACCGGGACACCGAACACCGGGGAGCTGTTTTTT
TRBJ1-1,NA,TRBV12-3/TRBV12-4,NA,CASSFSRGTEAFF,TGTGCCAGCAGTTTTTCACGGGGCACTGAAGCTTTCTTT
TRBJ1-3,NA,TRBV5-1,NA,CASSFDGGSGNTIYF,TGCGCCAGCAGCTTTGACGGAGGCTCTGGAAACACCATATATTTT
TRBJ1-2,NA,TRBV30,NA,CAWSMSQIYGYTF,TGTGCCTGGAGTATGTCACAGATATATGGCTACACCTTC
TRBJ1-2,TRBD1,TRBV13,NA,CASSSPSDRVLSYTF,TGTGCCAGCAGCTCCCCCTCGGACAGGGTTCTCTCCTACACCTTC
TRBJ1-1,TRBD1,TRBV2,NA,CASSPQGAVYTEAFF,TGTGCCAGCAGTCCACAGGGGGCGGTATACACTGAAGCTTTCTTT
TRBJ1-2,TRBD1,TRBV19,once,CASSMGQGLSGYTF,TGTGCCAGTAGTATGGGACAGGGCCTTAGTGGCTACACCTTC
TRBJ1-2,TRBD1,TRBV30,once,CAWSLDRGYGYTF,TGTGCCTGGAGCCTTGACAGGGGCTATGGCTACACCTTC
TRBJ2-5,NA,TRBV20-1,once,CSGQGQETQYF,TGCAGTGGTCAGGGCCAAGAGACCCAGTACTTC
TRBJ2-5,TRBD2,TRBV24-1,once,CATSKTAGAGETQYF,TGTGCCACCAGTAAGACAGCGGGAGCAGGGGAGACCCAGTACTTC
TRBJ1-2,NA,TRBV7-2,NA,CASSTGANYGYTF,TGTGCCAGCAGTACGGGGGCTAACTATGGCTACACCTTC
TRBJ2-2,NA,TRBV11-3,NA,CASSLDKWATANTGELFF,TGTGCCAGCAGCTTAGATAAATGGGCGACCGCGAACACCGGGGAGCTGTTTTTT
TRBJ2-5,TRBD1,TRBV5-6,NA,CASVRTGLGETQYF,TGTGCCAGCGTCCGGACAGGATTGGGAGAGACCCAGTACTTC
TRBJ2-5,NA,TRBV15,NA,CATSRGAGQETQYF,TGTGCCACCAGCAGAGGGGCAGGCCAAGAGACCCAGTACTTC
TRBJ2-7,TRBD1,TRBV14,NA,CASSQRDRGIYEQYF,TGTGCCAGCAGCCAAAGGGACAGGGGGATCTACGAGCAGTACTTC
TRBJ2-7,NA,TRBV30,few,CAWSKGGVSYEQYF,TGTGCCTGGAGCAAGGGGGGGGTCTCCTACGAGCAGTACTTC
TRBJ2-3,NA,TRBV10-3,NA,CATNEGDPDTQYF,TGTGCCACCAACGAGGGAGACCCAGATACGCAGTATTTT
TRBJ1-5,TRBD1,TRBV3-1/TRBV3-2,few,CASSQGMTGDQPQHF,TGTGCCAGCAGCCAAGGCATGACAGGGGACCAGCCCCAGCATTTT
TRBJ2-1,NA,TRBV6-5,NA,CASMRGTNNEQFF,TGTGCCAGCATGCGCGGGACCAACAATGAGCAGTTCTTC
TRBJ2-4,TRBD2,TRBV19,NA,CASIGTSGSNIQYF,TGTGCCAGTATAGGGACTAGCGGGAGTAACATTCAGTACTTC
TRBJ2-7,TRBD2,TRBV12-3/TRBV12-4,few,CASRPSGSHEQYF,TGTGCCAGCAGGCCTAGCGGGAGCCACGAGCAGTACTTC